This T cell receptor beta chain was found in a study of T-cell memory formation after mild COVID-19. Per germline, CDR1 LGHNA and CDR2 YNFKEQ. The V gene end was trimmed by 5 bases and the J gene end by 8 bases; junction bases not matched to a gene: 6. The CDR3 sequence is 13 residues long. MiXCR was run by TCRdb on the 5' RACE reads, yielding one entry per CDR3 protein. Of roughly 500,000 distinct CDR3 sequences listed, roughly 20% were seen once; the top ten hold around 12%. V gene TRBV4-2 combines with J gene TRBJ2-1, with 7 positions matching TRBD1. The sequence was collected from an adult woman who had mild COVID-19 (a few samples of this study predate the infection). Cell type and time point are not known. Sequencing input: PBMCs or a T cell subset sorted from them (not recorded which). CDR3 DNA sequence: TGTGCCAGCAGCGGGCGAACAGGGGATGAGCAGTTCTTC. As protein: CASSGRTGDEQFF.